These T cell receptor beta chains were read from a single sample in a study of human T cells and chemical hapten exposure. One entry per CDR3 protein, called by TCRdb with MiXCR from the RACE reads. The table lists 150,000 to 200,000 distinct CDR3 sequences, under 35% of them singletons. The specimen was whole blood, collected in connection with sensitization to the hapten diphenylcyclopropenone (DPC). The source of these receptors is a woman aged 30 to 39 with alopecia areata. Some clones in this sample may be carry-over from other donors' samples. CDR3s include the opening cysteine and the closing phenylalanine or tryptophan. The D gene is left open where the match is weak. Clone size, where shown, is once, few, many, or a class for clones that have expanded.

v_call: TRBV28; d_call: TRBD1; clone_size: few; j_call: TRBJ1-2; cdr3_nt: TGTGCCAGCAGTTCCCAGGGGGCGCGAGGCTACACCTTC; cdr3_aa: CASSSQGARGYTF
v_call: TRBV29-1; d_call: TRBD1; clone_size: NA; j_call: TRBJ1-1; cdr3_nt: TGCAGCATTCCCGGACAGGGTAGTTCTGAAGCTTTCTTT; cdr3_aa: CSIPGQGSSEAFF
v_call: TRBV7-9; d_call: NA; clone_size: NA; j_call: TRBJ2-7; cdr3_nt: TGTGCCAGCAGCTCATCCTTAGGAACTGCTCCCTACGAGCAGTACTTC; cdr3_aa: CASSSSLGTAPYEQYF
v_call: TRBV29-1; d_call: TRBD1; clone_size: few; j_call: TRBJ2-2; cdr3_nt: TGCAGCGGAAGACAGGGCGGGGAGCTGTTTTTT; cdr3_aa: CSGRQGGELFF
v_call: TRBV20-1; d_call: NA; clone_size: NA; j_call: TRBJ1-1; cdr3_nt: TGCAGTGCAACGACTAGCAGCGTCACTGAAGCTTTCTTT; cdr3_aa: CSATTSSVTEAFF
v_call: TRBV2; d_call: NA; clone_size: NA; j_call: TRBJ2-3; cdr3_nt: TGTGCCAGCTGTGCTACCCTATCCACAGATACGCAGTATTTT; cdr3_aa: CASCATLSTDTQYF
v_call: TRBV4-1; d_call: NA; clone_size: few; j_call: TRBJ1-5; cdr3_nt: TGCGCCAGCAGCCAAGTTTGGGGGCGGAATCAGCCCCAGCATTTT; cdr3_aa: CASSQVWGRNQPQHF
v_call: TRBV6-5; d_call: TRBD1; clone_size: NA; j_call: TRBJ2-7; cdr3_nt: TGTGCCAGCAGCACCACTCCTCGGACAGGGGTTACCTACGAGCAGTACTTC; cdr3_aa: CASSTTPRTGVTYEQYF
v_call: TRBV28; d_call: NA; clone_size: once; j_call: TRBJ1-1; cdr3_nt: TGTGCCGAGAGGGGGGTAGTGGCGAAGAGAACTGAAGCTTTCTTT; cdr3_aa: CAERGVVAKRTEAFF
v_call: TRBV10-2; d_call: TRBD2; clone_size: NA; j_call: TRBJ2-1; cdr3_nt: TGCGCCAGCAGTATTTTAGCGGGGGGTGAGCAGTTCTTC; cdr3_aa: CASSILAGGEQFF
v_call: TRBV10-3; d_call: TRBD1; clone_size: few; j_call: TRBJ2-7; cdr3_nt: TGTGCCATCAGTTCCGGGACAGGAACCTACGAGCAGTACTTC; cdr3_aa: CAISSGTGTYEQYF
v_call: TRBV14; d_call: NA; clone_size: many; j_call: TRBJ2-3; cdr3_nt: TGTGCCAGCAGCCATCGTCAGGGGGGAGTGGATACGCAGTATTTT; cdr3_aa: CASSHRQGGVDTQYF
v_call: TRBV29-1; d_call: NA; clone_size: NA; j_call: TRBJ2-1; cdr3_nt: TGCAGCGTTGGCGTCGGTACGGCTTATGAGCAGTTCTTC; cdr3_aa: CSVGVGTAYEQFF
v_call: TRBV5-1; d_call: NA; clone_size: many; j_call: TRBJ1-6; cdr3_nt: TGCGCCAGCAGCTTGGCCGGGAACTCACCCCTCCACTTT; cdr3_aa: CASSLAGNSPLHF
v_call: TRBV12-3/TRBV12-4; d_call: NA; clone_size: once; j_call: TRBJ2-3; cdr3_nt: TGTGCCAGCAGGGTGGCCTGGGCGGCAGATACGCAGTATTTT; cdr3_aa: CASRVAWAADTQYF
v_call: TRBV20-1; d_call: TRBD1; clone_size: NA; j_call: TRBJ2-5; cdr3_nt: TGCAGTGCAACAGACAGGGAGTTAGAGACCCAGTACTTC; cdr3_aa: CSATDRELETQYF
v_call: TRBV29-1; d_call: TRBD1; clone_size: NA; j_call: TRBJ2-5; cdr3_nt: TGCAGCGTAGATACAGGGGACCAAGAGACCCAGTACTTC; cdr3_aa: CSVDTGDQETQYF
v_call: TRBV7-8; d_call: TRBD1; clone_size: NA; j_call: TRBJ2-2; cdr3_nt: TGTGCCAGCAGCCCATTACAGGGGGCACGAGTGACCGGGGAGCTGTTTTTT; cdr3_aa: CASSPLQGARVTGELFF
v_call: TRBV9; d_call: TRBD1; clone_size: NA; j_call: TRBJ1-6; cdr3_nt: TGTGCCAGCAGCGAGACAGGGGGCTCCTATAATTCACCCCTCCACTTT; cdr3_aa: CASSETGGSYNSPLHF
v_call: TRBV29-1; d_call: NA; clone_size: NA; j_call: TRBJ1-4; cdr3_nt: TGCAGCGTTGAAGGGGCTAATGAAAAACTGTTTTTT; cdr3_aa: CSVEGANEKLFF
v_call: TRBV29-1; d_call: NA; clone_size: few; j_call: TRBJ2-7; cdr3_nt: TGCAGCGTTGGCAGGCCTACCTCCGAGCAGTACTTC; cdr3_aa: CSVGRPTSEQYF
v_call: TRBV12-3/TRBV12-4; d_call: NA; clone_size: NA; j_call: TRBJ1-4; cdr3_nt: TGTGCCAGCAGTTTATATTCTGGCAGAAATGAAAAACTGTTTTTT; cdr3_aa: CASSLYSGRNEKLFF
v_call: TRBV7-2; d_call: NA; clone_size: once; j_call: TRBJ1-1; cdr3_nt: TGTGCCAGCAGCGAGGGGAGGGTCACTGAAGCTTTCTTT; cdr3_aa: CASSEGRVTEAFF
v_call: TRBV29-1; d_call: NA; clone_size: NA; j_call: TRBJ1-1; cdr3_nt: TGCAGCGTTGACCGGAGCATGAACACTGAAGCTTTCTTT; cdr3_aa: CSVDRSMNTEAFF
v_call: TRBV20-1; d_call: TRBD2; clone_size: NA; j_call: TRBJ2-4; cdr3_nt: TGCAGTGCGAACCGACTAGCGGGAGCCAAAAACATTCAGTACTTC; cdr3_aa: CSANRLAGAKNIQYF
v_call: TRBV27; d_call: TRBD2; clone_size: few; j_call: TRBJ2-7; cdr3_nt: TGTGCCAGCAGCCCTAACCCAGGGAGGGTTCGTGAGCAGTACTTC; cdr3_aa: CASSPNPGRVREQYF
v_call: TRBV4-1; d_call: TRBD2; clone_size: NA; j_call: TRBJ2-1; cdr3_nt: TGCGCCAGCAGCCAATACTACGGGGGGGAGGGAAATGAGCAGTTCTTC; cdr3_aa: CASSQYYGGEGNEQFF
v_call: TRBV28; d_call: TRBD2; clone_size: few; j_call: TRBJ2-2; cdr3_nt: TGTGCCAGCACCCAGGCGGGACTAGCGGGAGGCGGGGAGCTGTTTTTT; cdr3_aa: CASTQAGLAGGGELFF
v_call: TRBV10-3; d_call: NA; clone_size: NA; j_call: TRBJ1-1; cdr3_nt: TGTGCCAGCACCCCGAGGTTGGGAACTGAAGCTTTCTTT; cdr3_aa: CASTPRLGTEAFF
v_call: TRBV18; d_call: NA; clone_size: many; j_call: TRBJ2-3; cdr3_nt: TGTGCCAGCTCACCACCCGTCGGGGGCACAGATACGCAGTATTTT; cdr3_aa: CASSPPVGGTDTQYF
v_call: TRBV7-2; d_call: NA; clone_size: NA; j_call: TRBJ1-1; cdr3_nt: TGTGCCAGCAGCTTAGAGGGAAGGGACACTGAAGCTTTCTTT; cdr3_aa: CASSLEGRDTEAFF
v_call: TRBV29-1; d_call: NA; clone_size: NA; j_call: TRBJ2-3; cdr3_nt: TGCAGCGTTGATCCGTCAGGGGGGGGAACAGATACGCAGTATTTT; cdr3_aa: CSVDPSGGGTDTQYF
v_call: TRBV7-2; d_call: NA; clone_size: few; j_call: TRBJ2-2; cdr3_nt: TGTGCCAGCAGGACGAACACCGGGGAGCTGTTTTTT; cdr3_aa: CASRTNTGELFF
v_call: TRBV12-5; d_call: NA; clone_size: NA; j_call: TRBJ1-4; cdr3_nt: TGTGCTAGTGGTTACCAAGGGGAGTTAGCCCCTAAACTGTTTTTT; cdr3_aa: CASGYQGELAPKLFF
v_call: TRBV6-2/TRBV6-3; d_call: NA; clone_size: few; j_call: TRBJ2-2; cdr3_nt: TGTGCCAGCACCGGGGGCCCCTCGAACACCGGGGAGCTGTTTTTT; cdr3_aa: CASTGGPSNTGELFF
v_call: TRBV9; d_call: NA; clone_size: NA; j_call: TRBJ1-3; cdr3_nt: TGTGCCAGCAGCGTTTTTCAGGGTCCTCTCTCTGGAAACACCATATATTTT; cdr3_aa: CASSVFQGPLSGNTIYF
v_call: TRBV20-1; d_call: NA; clone_size: NA; j_call: TRBJ1-5; cdr3_nt: TGCAGTGCTAGAGAAAGCAATCAGCCCCAGCATTTT; cdr3_aa: CSARESNQPQHF
v_call: TRBV28; d_call: NA; clone_size: NA; j_call: TRBJ2-5; cdr3_nt: TGTGCCAGCAGTAGGGGGGGCCGTAAGACCCAGTACTTC; cdr3_aa: CASSRGGRKTQYF
v_call: TRBV27; d_call: NA; clone_size: few; j_call: TRBJ2-3; cdr3_nt: TGTGCCAGCACTAGTTTTGTATCGGATACGCAGTATTTT; cdr3_aa: CASTSFVSDTQYF
v_call: TRBV28; d_call: NA; clone_size: NA; j_call: TRBJ1-6; cdr3_nt: TGTGCCAGCAGCCGGTTACAGGTCTCCTATAATTCACCCCTCCACTTT; cdr3_aa: CASSRLQVSYNSPLHF
v_call: TRBV7-6; d_call: TRBD1; clone_size: few; j_call: TRBJ2-5; cdr3_nt: TGTGCCAGCAGCTGGGGGACAGGATCACAAGAGACCCAGTACTTC; cdr3_aa: CASSWGTGSQETQYF
v_call: TRBV2; d_call: NA; clone_size: NA; j_call: TRBJ1-4; cdr3_nt: TGTGCCAGCAGATTCGGGCTCGGGGAAAAACTGTTTTTT; cdr3_aa: CASRFGLGEKLFF
v_call: TRBV7-2; d_call: NA; clone_size: few; j_call: TRBJ2-5; cdr3_nt: TGTGCCAGCAGCCCCCCCGGGTCGCAAGAGACCCAGTACTTC; cdr3_aa: CASSPPGSQETQYF